The sequence of this T cell receptor (delta chain) was determined in a study of Vδ1+ human thymocytes. Regarding the study as a whole: Despite high sort purity, about 19% of thymic T cell receptor delta sequences were Vdelta2. Many TRG clonotypes were shared between donors; TRD repertoires were essentially private. Highly polyclonal TRG and TRD repertoires with Gaussian CDR3 length distributions appeared in thymus.

Alphabeta T cells were depleted, then CD3+ Vdelta1+ Vdelta2- thymocytes were FACS-sorted. The CDR3 totals 23 residues. With 5 bases removed from V and 2 bases from J, the gap between germline ends came to 39 bases. Germline V gives CDR1 TSWWSYY, CDR2 QGS. The table lists this clone with a few counts. Its antigen is not identified. The template was reverse-transcribed extracted RNA. Pooled V-gene forward primers with one constant-region reverse primer generated the CDR3 amplicons by multiplex PCR. TCRdb reapplied CATT to the multiplex PCR reads. The data hold 50,000 to 60,000 delta-chain clones, with about 15% observed a single time.

This receptor was identified in a girl younger than two who had congenital heart surgery. This sequence joins TRDV1 and TRDJ1; D is uncertain. The specimen was Vdelta1+ gamma-delta thymocytes from the thymus. Documented subset: FACS-sorted CD3+ TCRalphabeta- TCRVdelta1+ TCRVdelta2- thymocytes. DNA of the CDR3: TGTGCTCTTGGGTTCTCCAGCTTTCGTATCCACGGTCCGACCCTTTCTGGTACCGATAAACTCATCTTT. Translating gives CALGFSSFRIHGPTLSGTDKLIF.